The subject of this entry is one TCR beta chain. Profiling relied on immunoSEQ multiplex PCR, and the TCRdb table lists in-frame clones only, not all of them. The table records approximately 72,000 clones, roughly nine tenths of them present only once. This entry is derived from a study of T cell responses to AZD1222 COVID-19 vaccine. V was pared by 0 bases and J by 2 bases, with 12 bases between. The CDR3 totals 17 residues. The V gene's germline CDR1 is SGHRS and CDR2 YFSETQ. V is TRBV5-1 and J is TRBJ1-6; no reliable D call. The sequences come from peripheral blood, collected 28 days after the second AZD1222 dose. This receptor was taken from an adult who received the AZD1222 COVID-19 vaccine. CDR3 protein: CASSLGREDAYNSPLHF. In DNA form, the CDR3 reads TGCGCCAGCAGCTTGGGGAGGGAAGACGCCTATAATTCACCCCTCCACTTT.